This TCR beta chain was identified during a study of Graves' ophthalmopathy and Graves' hyperthyroidism. Turning to the study itself: Pretreatment peripheral blood was obtained at initial diagnosis.

This clonotype has ten or more counts. Amplification from RNA transcripts yielded the TCR beta CDR3 regions. Second-round multiplex PCR came after first-round RT-PCR with HTBI primers. TCRdb redid the calling of the multiplex PCR reads with MiXCR, one entry per CDR3 protein. This repertoire shows about 410,000 distinct CDR3 sequences, about 18% found once; its top ten account for roughly 1.5%. This CDR3 comprises 13 residues. Germline-derived CDR1 and CDR2 are MDHEN and SYDVKM. V shed 8 bases, J shed 7 bases, and the junction held 10 bases outside the gene matches. Ineligible for inclusion were patients with other autoimmune diseases, uncontrolled infections, pregnancy or lactation. PBMCs were obtained from roughly 9.9 ml of fresh peripheral blood.

The chain links TRBV28 to TRBJ2-7, with 8 bases matching TRBD2. The sequencing input was peripheral blood. The receptor comes from a young woman with Graves' ophthalmopathy. CDR3 nucleotide sequence: TGTGCCAGCCGGAGCGGGAGAGGAGGGGAGCAGTACTTC. The encoded protein is CASRSGRGGEQYF. Looking up the rest from reference TRBV28 and TRBJ2-7 gives the full variable domain: DVKVTQSSRYLVKRTGEKVFLECVQDMDHENMFWYRQDPGLGLRLIYFSYDVKMKEKGDIPEGYSVSREKKERFSLILESASTNQTSMYLCASRSGRGGEQYFGPGTRLTVT.